The clone carrying this T cell receptor (beta chain) is a singleton in its sample. These data come from a study of blood T cell repertoires in COVID-19. How the authors handled the data: From reference gene primer amplification, estimates of nucleated cell counts were derived. Sequencing used immunoSEQ multiplex PCR; TCRdb keeps in-frame clones, though not all of them. The D gene and trimming were derived from the DNA, and the V and J assignments and clone size from that table. The table records roughly 200,000 clones, 75% to 90% of them present only once. This CDR3 spans 10 amino acids. V shed 9 bases and J shed 7 bases, with 9 bases lying between them. Per the germline V gene, CDR1 is KGHDR and CDR2 is SFDVKD.

This TCR was sampled from a woman between 25 and 40 years old who had been exposed to COVID-19. The chain recombines TRBV24-1 with TRBJ2-7; tentatively, D is TRBD2 (5 bases). Source material: PBMCs or T cells enriched from blood (not recorded which). The CDR3 DNA reads TGTGCCACCCGGGAAGGGGAGCAGTACTTC. Translation: CATREGEQYF.